Each of the 23 T cell receptor beta chains below was sequenced from the same sample in a study of cytomegalovirus exposure and HLA in healthy donors (dated by TCRdb to 2016 to 2017). To prepare the library, the immunoSEQ multiplex PCR assay was applied. For the multiplex PCR, a mixture combining 60 forward primers for TCR Vbeta segments and 13 reverse primers for TCR Jbeta segments was used. Entries here come from immuneACCESS through TCRdb and include only in-frame sequences with V and J called. Some clones fail to appear in such tables; in the studies checked, an unresolved V gene covers under half of the shortfall, and the cause of the remainder is unknown. The sample includes about 170,000 clones, with 82% observed a single time. The ten largest clones capture approximately 1.5% of the sample. Input material: PBMCs. Source of these receptors: a girl between 5 and 17 years old in good health and CMV-seropositive.

The chain employs TRBV29-1 and TRBJ2-5, with D uncertain. The germline V gene encodes CDR1 SQVTM and CDR2 ANQGSEA. The CDR3 extends over 13 amino acids. Trimming left V 3 bases short and J 5 bases short, with 13 bases between. CDR3 sequence reads: CSVDPRVGETQYF. The CDR3 region has the DNA TGCAGCGTTGATCCCCGAGTCGGGGAGACCCAGTACTTC.

This clone was detected a few times. This chain links TRBV4-3 with TRBJ2-5; D is possibly TRBD1 (6 bases). This CDR3 comprises 14 residues. The V gene lost 3 bases and the J gene lost 4 bases, with 12 bases spanning the gap. In germline, CDR1 is LGHNA, CDR2 YSLEER. The CDR3 DNA reads as TGCGCCAGCAGCCAGGGGCGACAGGCAGAGACCCAGTACTTC. It codes for CASSQGRQAETQYF.

This chain links TRBV23-1 with TRBJ2-1; D is possibly TRBD2 (6 bases). TRBV23-1 is an ORF for which the function is uncertain. This CDR3 region has 16 residues. With 0 bases removed from V and 1 base from J, the gap between germline ends came to 10 bases. The CDR3 here is CASSQSNGTSYNEQFF. Here the CDR3 DNA reads TGCGCCAGCAGTCAATCCAACGGGACTTCCTACAATGAGCAGTTCTTC.

This clone was detected a few times. The rearrangement joins TRBV27 to TRBJ2-7; no clear D gene. This CDR3 spans 11 amino acids. Trimming removed 4 bases at V and 2 bases at J, with 3 bases between. Germline values: CDR1 MNHEY, CDR2 SMNVEV (reference sequence). The CDR3, as DNA: TGTGCCAGCAGTTCCGCCTACGAGCAGTACTTC. Translated, it gives CASSSAYEQYF.

In regard to this clone: Within the sample, other DNA sequences also encode this same CDR3. V usage is TRBV5-4 and J usage is TRBJ1-1; D uncertain. There are 15 residues in the CDR3. The germline V and J ends were trimmed by 0 bases and 7 bases, with 16 bases remaining between them. Germline V gene lookup returns CDR1 SGHNT and CDR2 YYREEE (reference sequence). The CDR3 is CASSLASRSSNEAFF. The CDR3 coding sequence is TGTGCCAGCAGCTTGGCCTCCAGGTCCAGTAATGAAGCTTTCTTT.

The genes are TRBV5-6 and TRBJ2-5, with D hard to call. This CDR3 has 15 residues. V lost 1 base and J lost 5, with 15 bases in between. Per germline, CDR1 SGHDT and CDR2 YYEEEE. CDR3 in DNA: TGTGCCAGCAGCTTGTTCACCGAGCTCCTGGAGACCCAGTACTTC. Amino acids: CASSLFTELLETQYF.

V and J are TRBV28 and TRBJ2-7; D may be TRBD2 (5 bases). CDR1 is MDHEN, CDR2 SYDVKM, per germline. The V gene lost 5 bases and the J gene lost 0 bases, with 14 bases spanning the gap. CDR3 length equals 15 residues. This CDR3 is CASSPPEGSSYEQYF. As DNA, the CDR3 is TGTGCCAGCAGTCCCCCCGAAGGGAGCTCCTACGAGCAGTACTTC.

This clone was observed once. CDR3 region: CASTLGRVGNQPQHF. The DNA for the CDR3 is TGTGCCAGCACCCTGGGGAGGGTTGGTAATCAGCCCCAGCATTTT. This sequence joins TRBV28 and TRBJ1-5; D remains ambiguous. CDR1 and CDR2 (germline): MDHEN, SYDVKM. This CDR3 contains 15 residues. Deletions cut 7 bases from V and 4 bases from J, with 17 bases between.

Written as DNA, the CDR3 is TGTGCCATCAGTCCCGACAGAGTCCAAGAGACCCAGTACTTC. It yields the protein CAISPDRVQETQYF. V is TRBV10-3 and J is TRBJ2-5, with TRBD1 as a possible D gene (5 bases). The germline V gene encodes CDR1 ENHRY and CDR2 SYGVKD. Deletions cut 5 bases from V and 1 base from J, with 11 bases between. This CDR3 is 14 amino acids long.

The chain combines TRBV29-1 with TRBJ2-7; tentative D call: TRBD2 (6 bases). V was shortened by 1 base and J by 7 bases, with 14 bases between the two germline ends. The germline gives CDR1 SQVTM, CDR2 ANQGSEA. The CDR3 totals 13 residues. The CDR3: CSVEVGSGVEQYF. The CDR3 nucleotides are TGCAGCGTTGAAGTGGGCTCGGGGGTGGAGCAGTACTTC.

The V and J genes are TRBV30 and TRBJ1-1; no clear D gene. This CDR3 comprises 11 residues. From germline, CDR1 is GTSNPN and CDR2 SVGIG (reference sequence). The V end lost 2 bases, the J end lost 3 bases, and 4 bases lay between the germline ends. CDR3 residues: CAWSRDTEAFF. In DNA form, the CDR3 reads TGTGCCTGGAGTCGGGACACTGAAGCTTTCTTT.

The chain combines TRBV27 with TRBJ2-7; possibly TRBD2 for D (5 bases). V lost 4 bases and J lost 4, with 11 bases in between. Germline V CDR1 and CDR2: MNHEY, SMNVEV (reference sequence). The CDR3 has 13 residues. CDR3 amino acids: CASSYGELYEQYF. CDR3 in DNA: TGTGCCAGCAGTTACGGGGAGTTGTACGAGCAGTACTTC.

This CDR3 reads CASSLDWAKETQYF. CDR3 nucleotides: TGTGCCAGCAGCTTAGATTGGGCGAAAGAGACCCAGTACTTC. The chain is built from TRBV7-2 and TRBJ2-5; D remains unclear. The CDR3 has 14 residues. V lost 1 base, J lost 3 bases, and 9 bases lay in between. CDR1 is SGHTA, CDR2 FQGNSA, per germline.

V and J are TRBV6-5 and TRBJ1-5; 12 bases fit TRBD1. Germline-derived CDR1 and CDR2 are MNHEY and SVGAGI. The trim removed 6 bases at V and 5 bases at J, leaving 5 bases unmatched. The CDR3 loop spans 15 amino acids. The DNA of the CDR3 is TGTGCCAGCAGACGGGACAGGGGGCTGGATCAGCCCCAGCATTTT. Residues: CASRRDRGLDQPQHF.

In its sample, this clone was seen once. The rearrangement uses TRBV10-3 and TRBJ2-5; possible D gene TRBD2, 5 bases. Germline V CDR1 and CDR2: ENHRY, SYGVKD. Trimming cost V 0 bases and J 1 base, with 9 bases left between them. The length of the CDR3 is 15 residues. This CDR3 is CAISESRAPQETQYF. The DNA of the CDR3 is TGTGCCATCAGTGAGTCGAGGGCCCCCCAAGAGACCCAGTACTTC.

The genes are TRBV5-4 and TRBJ2-5, with D perhaps matching TRBD1 (7 bases). Germline V lookup: CDR1 SGHNT, CDR2 YYREEE (reference sequence). V lost 3 bases and J lost 4, with 22 bases in between. The CDR3 is made up of 17 amino acids. CDR3 in amino acids: CASSSGIDRAGRETQYF. The CDR3 coding sequence is TGTGCCAGCAGCTCGGGGATAGACAGGGCGGGAAGAGAGACCCAGTACTTC. The full variable domain, completed using reference TRBV5-4 and TRBJ2-5, is ETGVTQSPTHLIKTRGQQVTLRCSSQSGHNTVSWYQQALGQGPQFIFQYYREEENGRGNFPPRFSGLQFPNYSSELNVNALELDDSALYLCASSSGIDRAGRETQYFGPGTRLLVL.

The V gene is TRBV25-1, the J gene TRBJ1-1; D gene uncertain. Trimming removed 8 bases from V and 2 bases from J, with 12 bases in between. The CDR3 has 13 amino acids. From germline, CDR1 is MGHDK and CDR2 SYGVNS. In DNA, the CDR3 is TGTGCCAGCCGAGCCACGGGTAACACTGAAGCTTTCTTT. Its protein is CASRATGNTEAFF.

The chain joins TRBV7-3 to TRBJ1-2; D is perhaps TRBD1 (6 bases). Germline V gives CDR1 SGHTA, CDR2 FQGTGA. Trimming took 5 bases from V and 3 from J, leaving 13 bases between them. The CDR3 is 14 residues long. As DNA, the CDR3 is TGTGCCAGCAGCACCCGGGGGGCTGACTATGGCTACACCTTC. The encoded protein is CASSTRGADYGYTF.

The J gene is TRBJ1-4, the V gene TRBV2, with a possible D match to TRBD1 (5 bases). The CDR3 has 16 amino acids. In germline, CDR1 is SNHLY, CDR2 FYNNEI. Trimming shortened V by 4 bases and J by 4 bases, and 16 bases separated the two germline ends. CDR3 DNA: TGTGCCAGCAGTGGGGGCAGGGCACAGAATAATGAAAAACTGTTTTTT. It yields the protein CASSGGRAQNNEKLFF.

The chain is built from TRBV5-4 and TRBJ2-5, with 7 bases fitting TRBD2. V lost 1 base, J lost 3 bases, and 3 bases stayed unmatched. Germline V gene lookup returns CDR1 SGHNT and CDR2 YYREEE (reference sequence). The CDR3 extends over 14 amino acids. CDR3 residues: CASSLWGGEETQYF. CDR3 bases: TGTGCCAGCAGCTTGTGGGGGGGAGAAGAGACCCAGTACTTC.

The chain couples TRBV28 to TRBJ2-7; D perhaps matches TRBD2 (5 bases). V dropped 1 base and J dropped 3 bases, with 13 bases sitting between them. Germline CDR1 reads MDHEN; CDR2 reads SYDVKM. The length of the CDR3 is 15 residues. The CDR3 sequence: CASSLFLASNYEQYF. Written as DNA, the CDR3 is TGTGCCAGCAGTTTATTCCTAGCCTCGAACTACGAGCAGTACTTC.

This clone was seen more than once but under ten times. The rearrangement joins TRBV7-2 to TRBJ1-2, with a weak D call TRBD1 (6 bases). Germline V gene lookup returns CDR1 SGHTA and CDR2 FQGNSA. This CDR3 has 13 residues. V was shortened by 5 bases and J by 9 bases, with 16 bases between the two germline ends. CDR3 nucleotides: TGTGCCAGCAGCCCCTCACTCAGGGGTAGCTACACCTTC. As protein: CASSPSLRGSYTF.

The chain combines TRBV15 with TRBJ2-7; TRBD1 agrees at 10 bases. Trimming at V came to 5 bases and at J to 3 bases, leaving 7 bases not matched to a gene. The length of the CDR3 is 15 residues. CDR1 and CDR2 from the germline V gene are LNHNV and YYDKDF (reference sequence). CDR3 in amino acids: CATSATGTGVYEQYF. The CDR3 nucleotides are TGTGCCACCAGCGCAACCGGGACAGGGGTCTACGAGCAGTACTTC.